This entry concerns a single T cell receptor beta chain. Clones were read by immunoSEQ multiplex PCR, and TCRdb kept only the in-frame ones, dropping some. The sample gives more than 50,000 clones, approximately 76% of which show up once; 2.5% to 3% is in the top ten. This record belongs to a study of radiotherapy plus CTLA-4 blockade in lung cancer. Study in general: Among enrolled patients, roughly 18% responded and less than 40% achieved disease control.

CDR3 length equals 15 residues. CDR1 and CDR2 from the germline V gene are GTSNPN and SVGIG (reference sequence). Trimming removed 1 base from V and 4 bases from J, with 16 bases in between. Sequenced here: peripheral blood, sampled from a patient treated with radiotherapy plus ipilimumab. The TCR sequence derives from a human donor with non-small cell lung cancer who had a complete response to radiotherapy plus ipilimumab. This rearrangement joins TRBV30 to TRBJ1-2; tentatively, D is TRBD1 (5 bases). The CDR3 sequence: CAWSGKGPRFYGYTF. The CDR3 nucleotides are TGTGCCTGGAGTGGAAAGGGGCCGCGGTTCTATGGCTACACCTTC.